The rows below give T cell receptor beta chains drawn from one sample of a study of blood T cell repertoires in COVID-19. The data were produced by immunoSEQ multiplex PCR, yet TCRdb's version contains in-frame clones alone and is incomplete. This sample has fewer than 50,000 clones; about 82% occur once, and the top ten carry approximately 14%. The specimen was peripheral blood. These receptors originate from a human donor in a cohort sampled during active COVID-19. Each CDR3 is given without its conserved first and last residue.

TRBJ1-1 TRBV27 ASSPRQGMRYEAF
TRBJ2-7 TRBV2 ASSETGVPKSYEQY
TRBJ1-3 TRBV30 AWLGTGQGNTIY
TRBJ2-1 TRBV5-8 ASSVLFNEQF
TRBJ2-5 TRBV9 ASSARGLGETQY
TRBJ1-2 TRBV10-3 AISESGGQGLGYT
TRBJ2-3 TRBV5-1 ASSLGLAGAGADTQY
TRBJ2-7 TRBV7-2 ASSLAVGGAYEQY
TRBJ1-1 TRBV5-1 ASSRRDRENTEAF
TRBJ2-3 TRBV7-2 ASSLGAGGDTQY
TRBJ1-1 TRBV5-1 ASSLVYTRTGRIGEAF
TRBJ2-6 TRBV5-4 ASSHRTGGIAGANVLT
TRBJ1-2 TRBV6-2/TRBV6-3 ASSYRTGFGYT
TRBJ2-4 TRBV3-1/TRBV3-2 ASSQEGGGAPAKNIQY
TRBJ2-1 TRBV29-1 SVTGQGNEQF
TRBJ2-2 TRBV19 ASSIVGEGVTGELF
TRBJ2-3 TRBV4-1 ASSQGGLATGGSTDTQY
TRBJ2-7 TRBV7-2 ASSPGTGGNYEQY
TRBJ2-1 TRBV23-1 ASSQDGQGKYNEQF
TRBJ1-1 TRBV5-1 ASSLLGGNTEAF
TRBJ1-2 TRBV3-1/TRBV3-2 ASSHWDTLYGYT
TRBJ2-2 TRBV15 ATTGTANTGELF
TRBJ2-1 TRBV5-1 ASSPDRGGPNEQF
TRBJ2-2 TRBV3-1/TRBV3-2 ASSQLTSGRGELF
TRBJ2-1 TRBV9 ASSVQRGDYNEQF
TRBJ2-5 TRBV25-1 ASASARGEETQY
TRBJ2-3 TRBV13 ASSSRFLAGTTDTQY
TRBJ2-2 TRBV11-2 ASSSRDRALTGELF
TRBJ1-1 TRBV15 ATSRGVLNTEAF
TRBJ2-7 TRBV2 ATTGTGYEQY
TRBJ1-5 TRBV6-5 ASSTTDRAMH
TRBJ2-2 TRBV7-9 ASSPWAGRYSGELF
TRBJ1-2 TRBV4-3 ASRERGSNYGYT
TRBJ1-1 TRBV29-1 SVDSGVNTEAF
TRBJ1-2 TRBV18 ASSPSEQSYGYT
TRBJ2-7 TRBV4-2 ASSQTITTSSYEQY
TRBJ2-6 TRBV10-3 AIPATPRGSGANVLT
TRBJ2-3 TRBV2 ASTRTSGGLADTQY
TRBJ2-5 TRBV27 ASSLYGTPGGKQETQY
TRBJ1-2 TRBV19 ASSIRAGSYGYT
TRBJ2-2 TRBV5-1 ASSRGDSGSPGELF
TRBJ2-2 TRBV7-6 ASRSGTSGTGELF
TRBJ2-6 TRBV5-1 ASSLTGTGNSGANVLT
TRBJ2-7 TRBV2 ASSGIRGAGGYEQY
TRBJ1-4 TRBV2 ASSEGRQYGEKLF
TRBJ1-1 TRBV2 ASIKDRGSPEAF
TRBJ1-2 TRBV25-1 ASSDPGAGGYT
TRBJ2-7 TRBV6-5 ASIYGTSYEQY
TRBJ1-1 TRBV19 ASSDPELGQGESVEAF
TRBJ2-1 TRBV27 ASRPAGGPNNEQF
TRBJ1-5 TRBV6-1 ASSEGWPNQPQH
TRBJ1-2 TRBV10-3 AITGGDGYT
TRBJ2-1 TRBV5-1 ASSPGLNYNEQF